A selection of T cell receptor beta chains follows, all from one sample in a study of cytomegalovirus exposure and HLA in healthy donors. Repertoires were generated with immunoSEQ multiplex PCR, while TCRdb's copy carries only in-frame clones and drops some. The table shows more than 110,000 clones, with about 78% occurring only once. The material sequenced was PBMCs. The receptors were gathered from a young man in good health and CMV-seronegative. CDR3s include the opening cysteine and the closing phenylalanine or tryptophan. The order of the fields is J gene, D gene, clone size, V gene, CDR3 DNA, CDR3 protein. D genes are given only for firm matches. Where a row states a size, it is once, few, many or the class of an expanded clone; other rows omit it.

>TRBJ1-2|NA|NA|TRBV19
TGTGCCAGTAGAAGCCCGGGGGGCGATAACTATGGCTACACCTTC
CASRSPGGDNYGYTF
>TRBJ2-1|NA|NA|TRBV29-1
TGCAGCGTCAGCTCCGGGAGAGGCTACAATGAGCAGTTCTTC
CSVSSGRGYNEQFF
>TRBJ2-7|TRBD1|NA|TRBV27
TGTGCCAGCGGAACAGGGGTTCCCTACGAGCAGTACTTC
CASGTGVPYEQYF
>TRBJ2-7|TRBD1|NA|TRBV28
TGTGCCAGCAGTCCGTCCGACAGGGGGAAGACCTACGAGCAGTACTTC
CASSPSDRGKTYEQYF
>TRBJ2-7|TRBD2|NA|TRBV28
TGTGCCAGCAGTTTATCGGGGAGGGACGAGCAGTACTTC
CASSLSGRDEQYF
>TRBJ1-1|TRBD1|many|TRBV7-9
TGTGCCAGCAGCCCTAACCAGGGGGGAGCTTTCTTT
CASSPNQGGAFF
>TRBJ1-2|NA|NA|TRBV15
TGTGCCACCAGACAGGAGGGCGGCTATGGCTACACCTTC
CATRQEGGYGYTF
>TRBJ1-4|TRBD1|NA|TRBV5-6
TGTGCCAGCAGCTTGCTCAGGGGGGACGAAAAACTGTTTTTT
CASSLLRGDEKLFF
>TRBJ1-2|TRBD1|NA|TRBV7-3
TGTGCCAGCAGCTGGGGGGACAGGGGAATCAACGGCTACACCTTC
CASSWGDRGINGYTF
>TRBJ2-2|NA|NA|TRBV6-6
TGTGCCAGCAGTTACAAGACAGGCACCGGGGAGCTGTTTTTT
CASSYKTGTGELFF
>TRBJ2-2|TRBD2|NA|TRBV4-1
TGCGCCAGCAGCCAAGTTCTGTTCCTAGCGGGGCCCGGGGAGCTGTTTTTT
CASSQVLFLAGPGELFF
>TRBJ2-1|TRBD2|NA|TRBV10-1
TGCGCCAGCGGCCTTGCGGGGGGCCGGCAGTTCTTC
CASGLAGGRQFF
>TRBJ2-5|NA|NA|TRBV2
TGTGCCAGCAGTGAGGGTGTCAGGGAGACCCAGTACTTC
CASSEGVRETQYF
>TRBJ2-7|TRBD1|NA|TRBV6-5
TGTGCCAGCAGTTACTCGGGACAGGGGAGGGACTACGAGCAGTACTTC
CASSYSGQGRDYEQYF
>TRBJ2-1|NA|once|TRBV11-2
TGTGCCAGCAGCTTAGGAGACAAAGAGCAGTTCTTC
CASSLGDKEQFF